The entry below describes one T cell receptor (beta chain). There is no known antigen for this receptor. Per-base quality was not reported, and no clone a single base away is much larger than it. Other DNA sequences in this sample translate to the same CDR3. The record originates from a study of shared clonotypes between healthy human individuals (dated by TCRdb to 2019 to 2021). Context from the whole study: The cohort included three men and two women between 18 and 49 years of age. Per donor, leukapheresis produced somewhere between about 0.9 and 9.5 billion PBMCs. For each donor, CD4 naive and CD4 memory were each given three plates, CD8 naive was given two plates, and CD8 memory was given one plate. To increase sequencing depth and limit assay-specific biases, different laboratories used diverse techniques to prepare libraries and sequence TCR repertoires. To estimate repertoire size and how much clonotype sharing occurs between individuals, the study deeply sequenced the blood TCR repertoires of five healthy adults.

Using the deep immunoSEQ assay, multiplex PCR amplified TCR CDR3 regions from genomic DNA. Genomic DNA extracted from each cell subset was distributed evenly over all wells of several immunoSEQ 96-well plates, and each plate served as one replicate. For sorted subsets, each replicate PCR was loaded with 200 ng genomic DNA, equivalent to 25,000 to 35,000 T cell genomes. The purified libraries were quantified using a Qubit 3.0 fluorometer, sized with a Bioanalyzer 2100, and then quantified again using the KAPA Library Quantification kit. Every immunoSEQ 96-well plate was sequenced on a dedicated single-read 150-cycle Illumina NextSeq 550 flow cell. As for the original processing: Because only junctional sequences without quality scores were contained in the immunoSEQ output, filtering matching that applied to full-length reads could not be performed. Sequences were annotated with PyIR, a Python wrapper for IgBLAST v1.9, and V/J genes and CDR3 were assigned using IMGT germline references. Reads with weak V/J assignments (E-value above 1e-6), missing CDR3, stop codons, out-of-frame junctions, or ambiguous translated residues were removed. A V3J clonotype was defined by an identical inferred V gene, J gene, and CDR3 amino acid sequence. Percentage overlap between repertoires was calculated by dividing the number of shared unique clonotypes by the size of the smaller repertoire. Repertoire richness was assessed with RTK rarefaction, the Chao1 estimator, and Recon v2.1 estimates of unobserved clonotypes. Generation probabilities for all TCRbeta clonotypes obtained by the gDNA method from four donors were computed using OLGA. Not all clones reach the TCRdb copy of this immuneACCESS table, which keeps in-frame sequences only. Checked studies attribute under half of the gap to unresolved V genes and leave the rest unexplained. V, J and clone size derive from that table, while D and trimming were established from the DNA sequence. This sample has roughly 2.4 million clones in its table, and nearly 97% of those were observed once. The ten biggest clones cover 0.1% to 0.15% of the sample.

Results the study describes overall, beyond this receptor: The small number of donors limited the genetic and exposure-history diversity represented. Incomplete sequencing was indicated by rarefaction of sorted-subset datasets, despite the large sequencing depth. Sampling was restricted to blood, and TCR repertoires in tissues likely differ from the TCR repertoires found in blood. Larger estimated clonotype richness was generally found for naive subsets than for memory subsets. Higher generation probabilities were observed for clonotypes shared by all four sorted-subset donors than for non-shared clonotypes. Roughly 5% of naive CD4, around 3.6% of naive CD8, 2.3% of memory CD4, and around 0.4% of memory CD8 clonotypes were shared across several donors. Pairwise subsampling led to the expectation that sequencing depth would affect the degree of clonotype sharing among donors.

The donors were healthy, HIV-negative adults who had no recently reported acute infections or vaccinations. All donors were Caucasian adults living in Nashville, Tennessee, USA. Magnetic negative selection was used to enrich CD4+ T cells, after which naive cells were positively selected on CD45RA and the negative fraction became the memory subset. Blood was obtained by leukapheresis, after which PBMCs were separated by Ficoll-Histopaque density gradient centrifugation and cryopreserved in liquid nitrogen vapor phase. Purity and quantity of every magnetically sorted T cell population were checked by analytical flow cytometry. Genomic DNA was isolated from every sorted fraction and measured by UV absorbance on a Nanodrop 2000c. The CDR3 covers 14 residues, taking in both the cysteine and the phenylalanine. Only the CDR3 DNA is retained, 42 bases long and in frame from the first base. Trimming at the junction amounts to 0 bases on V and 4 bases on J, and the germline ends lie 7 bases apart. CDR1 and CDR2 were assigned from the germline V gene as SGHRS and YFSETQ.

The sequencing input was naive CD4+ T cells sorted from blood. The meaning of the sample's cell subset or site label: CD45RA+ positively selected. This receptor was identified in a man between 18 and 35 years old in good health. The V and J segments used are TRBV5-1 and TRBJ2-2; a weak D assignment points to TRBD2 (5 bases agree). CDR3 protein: CASSLAGLTGELFF. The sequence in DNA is TGCGCCAGCAGCTTGGCAGGACTCACCGGGGAGCTGTTTTTT.